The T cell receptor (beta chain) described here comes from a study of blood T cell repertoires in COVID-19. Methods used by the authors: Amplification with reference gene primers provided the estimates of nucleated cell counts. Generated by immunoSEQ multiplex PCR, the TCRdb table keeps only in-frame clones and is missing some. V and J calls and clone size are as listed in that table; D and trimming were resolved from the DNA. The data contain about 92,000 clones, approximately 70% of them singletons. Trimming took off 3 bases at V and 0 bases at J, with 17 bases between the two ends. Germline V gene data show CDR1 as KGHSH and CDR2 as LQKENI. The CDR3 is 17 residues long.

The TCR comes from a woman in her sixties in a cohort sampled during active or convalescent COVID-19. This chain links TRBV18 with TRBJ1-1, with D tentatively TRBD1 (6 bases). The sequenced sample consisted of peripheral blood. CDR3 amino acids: CASSPRTEINLNTEAFF. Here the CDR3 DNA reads TGTGCCAGCTCACCTCGGACAGAGATTAATTTGAACACTGAAGCTTTCTTT. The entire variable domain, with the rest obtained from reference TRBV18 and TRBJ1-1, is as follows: NAGVMQNPRHLVRRRGQEARLRCSPMKGHSHVYWYRQLPEEGLKFMVYLQKENIIDESGMPKERFSAEFPKEGPSILRIQQVVRGDSAAYFCASSPRTEINLNTEAFFGQGTRLTVV.